This T cell receptor (beta chain) was obtained from a study of cytomegalovirus exposure and HLA in healthy donors. The PCR had 60 Vbeta and 13 Jbeta primers. Only in-frame clones appear in the TCRdb table, and some are missing; sequencing was by immunoSEQ multiplex PCR. The sample lists 220,000 or so clones, 70% to 80% seen once, with 3.8% in the top ten. Per the germline V gene, CDR1 is SNHLY and CDR2 is FYNNEI. V was pared by 6 bases and J by 4 bases, with 7 bases of the junction left unmatched. The CDR3 extends over 14 amino acids. Regarding this clone: Its matching antigen is unknown.

At collection, donors were nominally healthy, but unrecorded immune exposures were probable. Study-wide results and caveats: Productive rates of about 87% or about 30% were seen for most TCR beta V segments in an earlier analysis.

The rearrangement joins TRBV2 to TRBJ1-1, with TRBD1 matching over 8 bases. This TCR was recovered from a male donor in good health and CMV-seronegative. Sequencing used PBMCs. The CDR3 loop is CASRSRTGLTEAFF. The CDR3, as DNA: TGTGCCAGCAGATCAAGGACAGGGCTCACTGAAGCTTTCTTT.